This T cell receptor beta chain is drawn from a study of brain T cells in children with intractable seizures. Using immunoSEQ multiplex PCR, the repertoire was profiled, and TCRdb retains in-frame clones only, with some absent. The sample consists of around 80,000 clones, around 91% of them appearing once. The CDR3 covers 13 residues. V lost 0 bases and J 3 bases, leaving 7 bases between the germline ends. From germline, CDR1 is SGDLS and CDR2 YYNGEE. The sequences come from peripheral blood, collected at surgery. The V and J genes are TRBV9 and TRBJ2-7; D is ambiguous. The TCR comes from a girl aged 2 to 10 with Rasmussen encephalitis and intractable seizures. The CDR3 reads CASSVVGFYEQYF. CDR3 DNA sequence: TGTGCCAGCAGCGTAGTGGGGTTCTACGAGCAGTACTTC.